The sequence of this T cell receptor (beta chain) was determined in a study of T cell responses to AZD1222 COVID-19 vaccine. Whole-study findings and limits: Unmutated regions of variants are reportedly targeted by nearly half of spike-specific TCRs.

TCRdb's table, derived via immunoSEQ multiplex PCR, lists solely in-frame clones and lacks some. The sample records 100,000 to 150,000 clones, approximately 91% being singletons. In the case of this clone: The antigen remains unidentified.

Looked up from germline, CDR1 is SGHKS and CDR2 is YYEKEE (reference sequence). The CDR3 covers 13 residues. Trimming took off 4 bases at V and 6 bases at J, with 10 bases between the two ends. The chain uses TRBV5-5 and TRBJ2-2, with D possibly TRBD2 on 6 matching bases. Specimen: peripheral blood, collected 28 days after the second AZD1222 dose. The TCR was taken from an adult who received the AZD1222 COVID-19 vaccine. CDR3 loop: CASSPERAGELFF. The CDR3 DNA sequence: TGTGCCAGCAGCCCCGAGCGGGCCGGGGAGCTGTTTTTT. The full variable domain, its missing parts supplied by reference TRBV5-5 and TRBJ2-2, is DAGVTQSPTHLIKTRGQQVTLRCSPISGHKSVSWYQQVLGQGPQFIFQYYEKEERGRGNFPDRFSARQFPNYSSELNVNALLLGDSALYLCASSPERAGELFFGEGSRLTVL.